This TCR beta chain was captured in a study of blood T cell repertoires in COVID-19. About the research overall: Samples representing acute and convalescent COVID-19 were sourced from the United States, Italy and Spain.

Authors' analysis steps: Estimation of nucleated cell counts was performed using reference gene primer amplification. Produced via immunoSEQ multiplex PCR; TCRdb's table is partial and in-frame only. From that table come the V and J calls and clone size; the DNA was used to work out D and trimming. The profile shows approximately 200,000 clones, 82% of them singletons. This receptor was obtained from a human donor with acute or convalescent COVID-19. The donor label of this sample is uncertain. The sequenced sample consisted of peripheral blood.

The DNA of the CDR3 is TGTGCCAGCAGCTCGGACTTCAGCTCCTACGAGCAGTACTTC. Its translation: CASSSDFSSYEQYF. The rearrangement links TRBV7-2 to TRBJ2-7; a weak D match, TRBD2 (5 bases). This CDR3 region has 14 residues. CDR1 is SGHTA, CDR2 FQGNSA, per germline. Trimming pared 4 bases from V and 0 bases from J, leaving 10 bases between.